A selection of T cell receptor beta chains follows, all from one sample in a study of T cell repertoires in cytomegalovirus infection. MiXCR, applied by TCRdb to the reads, yields one record per CDR3 protein. The table lists tens of thousands of distinct CDR3 sequences, approximately 24% of them singletons. These receptors are not linked to any known antigen. This specimen consisted of CD8+ T cells from cultured PBMCs, obtained from culture after CMV antigen stimulation. These receptors all stem from a human donor in good health (CMV status not recorded). Some clones in this sample may be carry-over from other donors' samples. The CDR3 runs from the conserved cysteine through the conserved F or W. Each record gives: J gene, clone size, V gene, D gene, CDR3 protein, CDR3 DNA. The D gene is left open where the match is weak. Clone sizes are given selectively: once, few, many, or a class where the clone is expanded.

TRBJ1-2 few TRBV3-1 TRBD1 CASHPLLQGARGYTF TGTGCCAGCCACCCTCTCCTACAGGGGGCGCGTGGCTACACCTTC
TRBJ2-1 many TRBV7-9 TRBD2 CASSGREGTSNNEQFF TGTGCCAGCAGCGGGAGGGAGGGGACTAGCAACAATGAGCAGTTCTTC
TRBJ2-7 - TRBV20-1 TRBD2 CSAPTSGGTTPYEQYF TGCAGTGCACCGACTAGCGGGGGAACCACCCCCTACGAGCAGTACTTC
TRBJ2-1 few TRBV5-4 - CASSLSGTGEQFF TGTGCCAGCAGCTTGTCGGGAACGGGTGAGCAGTTCTTC
TRBJ2-4 - TRBV27 - CASSPSGAKNIQYF TGTGCCAGCAGTCCCTCAGGGGCCAAAAACATTCAGTACTTC
TRBJ2-7 - TRBV7-9 - CASSRALGDEQYF TGTGCCAGCAGTCGGGCGCTTGGGGACGAGCAGTACTTC
TRBJ2-2 many TRBV28 - CASSLSPAGELFF TGTGCCAGCAGTTTAAGTCCCGCCGGGGAGCTGTTTTTT
TRBJ1-4 few TRBV6-5 - CASSLMMGSEKLFF TGTGCCAGCAGCCTGATGATGGGAAGTGAAAAACTGTTTTTT
TRBJ2-1 few TRBV15 TRBD1 CATSPSLLQGAAYNEQFF TGTGCCACCAGCCCCAGTCTTTTACAGGGGGCCGCCTACAATGAGCAGTTCTTC
TRBJ2-2 - TRBV27 - CASSPRGPGELFF TGTGCCAGCAGCCCGCGCGGGCCCGGGGAGCTGTTTTTT
TRBJ1-4 - TRBV6-5 - CASSYSSDWDEKLFF TGTGCCAGCAGTTACTCGAGTGACTGGGATGAAAAACTGTTTTTT
TRBJ2-3 few TRBV10-3 - CATAPQPGPTITDTQYF TGTGCCACCGCTCCCCAGCCGGGACCTACGATCACAGATACGCAGTATTTT